The source of this TCR beta chain is a study of T-cell memory formation after mild COVID-19. Across the study: There were largely donor-specific TCR clusters.

TCRdb called the 5' RACE reads again in MiXCR, with one record for every CDR3 protein. The table has 120,000 to 150,000 distinct CDR3 sequences, roughly 21% seen once. This clonotype was picked up many times. Its antigen remains unknown. Study-wide results and caveats: Clones contracting day 15 to 85 were balanced CD4/CD8; later expanders leaned CD4+.

The germline gives CDR1 SGHTA, CDR2 FQGNSA. The CDR3 runs to 19 residues. The junction had 9 bases not matched to a gene; V was cut back by 0 bases and J by 0 bases. This clonotype originated in an adult woman who had mild COVID-19 (a few samples of this study predate the infection). Cell type and time point are not known. What was sequenced was PBMCs or a T cell subset sorted from them (not recorded which). The chain has TRBV7-2 and TRBJ2-3, with 10 bases lining up with TRBD2. Written as DNA, the CDR3 is TGTGCCAGCAGCTTAGCCCCGATCGGACTAGCGGCTAGCACAGATACGCAGTATTTT. Amino acids: CASSLAPIGLAASTDTQYF.